This T cell receptor (beta chain) is drawn from a study of a mutant IDH1 vaccine in newly diagnosed glioma. Study context: Once 4-6 weeks had passed after radiotherapy alone, vaccination started, or it started with temozolomide cycles. Week 35 held visit V12, while week 47 held visit V13.

Comment on this clone: Its target is not known.

As to time point: week 35, safety follow-up. A 20-mer mutant IDH1 peptide at 300 ug was injected subcutaneously with topical imiquimod. The V segment lost 3 bases and the J segment 4 bases; nucleotides outside the gene matches: 3. Germline V gene sequence: CDR1 SGHRS, CDR2 YFSETQ. CDR3 size: 14 residues. The data were produced by immunoSEQ multiplex PCR, yet TCRdb's version contains in-frame clones alone and is incomplete. This table has tens of thousands of clones, about nine tenths appearing once. Sequenced here: PBMCs, sampled from a glioma patient whose treatment included an IDH1 peptide vaccine. V gene TRBV5-1 combines with J gene TRBJ1-1, with 10 bases that match TRBD1. This TCR came from a middle-aged man with glioma. The CDR3 DNA reads TGCGCCAGCAGCTCGGACAGGGGGATCACTGAAGCTTTCTTT. Translating gives CASSSDRGITEAFF.